The 25 T cell receptor beta chains presented below share a single source sample, sequenced in a study of blood T cell repertoires in COVID-19. The protocol was immunoSEQ multiplex PCR, while the TCRdb copy is restricted to in-frame clones and leaves out a portion. The sample carries about 360,000 clones, 75% to 90% recorded once. Material: peripheral blood. These receptors all stem from a woman in her fifties or sixties with COVID-19, enrolled during active disease.

This clone was picked up a small number of times. V gene TRBV9 combines with J gene TRBJ1-5; maybe TRBD1 (6 bases). Germline CDR1 reads SGDLS; CDR2 reads YYNGEE. V lost 0 bases to trimming and J lost 3 bases, with 10 bases between them. CDR3 size: 15 residues. This CDR3 is CASSVAGEYNQPQHF. DNA for the CDR3: TGTGCCAGCAGCGTAGCAGGGGAGTACAATCAGCCCCAGCATTTT.

The chain employs TRBV5-4 and TRBJ2-3, with 11 bases identical to TRBD2. Germline CDR1 is SGHNT and CDR2 is YYREEE (reference sequence). The V and J ends lost 6 bases and 1 base, in that order; junction bases with no gene match: 7. The CDR3 spans 16 residues. CDR3 nucleotide sequence: TGTGCCAGCACCCTACTAGCGGGGGCCCGCACAGATACGCAGTATTTT. This sequence encodes CASTLLAGARTDTQYF.

The chain combines TRBV6-5 with TRBJ1-4; D perhaps matches TRBD1 (6 bases). This CDR3 is built from 14 residues. V shed 5 bases and J shed 8 bases, with 15 bases lying between them. Germline CDR1 MNHEY, CDR2 SVGAGI. For the CDR3, the DNA is TGTGCCAGCAGTCGCGGGGGGCACAGCGAAAAACTGTTTTTT. This translates into CASSRGGHSEKLFF.

The chain carries TRBV5-1 and TRBJ1-6; tentatively, D is TRBD1 (6 bases). The germline CDR1 and CDR2 sequences are SGHRS and YFSETQ. V dropped 2 bases and J dropped 10 bases, with 13 bases sitting between them. The CDR3 is made up of 14 amino acids. The DNA for the CDR3 is TGCGCCAGCAGCTTCGGGCAGACAGGCTCACCCCTCCACTTT. Amino acids: CASSFGQTGSPLHF.

The chain joins TRBV29-1 to TRBJ1-1, with D uncertain. The germline V and J ends were trimmed by 0 bases and 0 bases, with 11 bases remaining between them. The CDR3 length is 15 residues. Germline V lookup: CDR1 SQVTM, CDR2 ANQGSEA. The CDR3 loop is CSVEEMEQLNTEAFF. The CDR3 coding sequence is TGCAGCGTTGAAGAGATGGAGCAGTTGAACACTGAAGCTTTCTTT. The full variable domain, with the rest looked up from reference TRBV29-1 and TRBJ1-1, is SAVISQKPSRDICQRGTSLTIQCQVDSQVTMMFWYRQQPGQSLTLIATANQGSEATYESGFVIDKFPISRPNLTFSTLTVSNMSPEDSSIYLCSVEEMEQLNTEAFFGQGTRLTVV.

The chain uses TRBV28 and TRBJ1-2; tentatively, D is TRBD1 (5 bases). Germline-derived CDR1 and CDR2 are MDHEN and SYDVKM. This CDR3 has 13 residues. Deletions cut 9 bases from V and 8 bases from J, with 19 bases between. CDR3 nucleotide sequence: TGTGCCAGTCTTCTTTGGGGGGGTAAGGGCTACACCTTC. It is translated as CASLLWGGKGYTF.

The chain is built from TRBV5-1 and TRBJ1-4; 12 bases agree with TRBD1. This CDR3 is 15 amino acids long. The germline V gene encodes CDR1 SGHRS and CDR2 YFSETQ. Trimming removed 4 bases from V and 8 bases from J; junction bases left unmatched: 6. CDR3 in DNA: TGCGCCAGCAGCCCTGGGACAGGGGGCAGAGAAAAACTGTTTTTT. Its protein is CASSPGTGGREKLFF.

As DNA, the CDR3 is TGTGCCAGCTCACGTACAGGGGAAGGGGATACGCAGTATTTT. Translation: CASSRTGEGDTQYF. This chain uses TRBV18 with TRBJ2-3; 7 bases align to TRBD1. CDR1 and CDR2 from the germline V gene are KGHSH and LQKENI. CDR3 length: 14 amino acids. V was pared by 4 bases and J by 6 bases, with 7 bases of the junction left unmatched.

The chain couples TRBV6-2 or TRBV6-3 to TRBJ1-4; 10 nucleotides align to TRBD1. Trimming at V came to 6 bases and at J to 6 bases, leaving 4 bases not matched to a gene. The germline gives CDR1 MNHEY, CDR2 SVGEGT. CDR3 length: 14 amino acids. In nucleotides, the CDR3 is TGTGCCAGCAGCTTGGACAGGGGGGATGAAAAACTGTTTTTT. Translating gives CASSLDRGDEKLFF.

The chain has TRBV3-1 (or the pseudogene TRBV3-2) and TRBJ1-1; possibly TRBD1 for D (6 bases). This CDR3 is built from 15 residues. V was pared by 1 base and J by 2 bases, with 11 bases between. CDR1 LGHDT and CDR2 YNNKEL come from the germline V gene (reference sequence). In DNA form, the CDR3 reads TGTGCCAGCAGCCAAGGCCCAGGGACAAACACTGAAGCTTTCTTT. Its translation is CASSQGPGTNTEAFF.

The gene calls are TRBV9 and TRBJ1-2, with a possible D match to TRBD1 (6 bases). V shed 4 bases and J shed 7 bases, with 17 bases lying between them. There are 14 residues in the CDR3. Germline loops: CDR1 SGDLS, CDR2 YYNGEE. This chain's CDR3 is CASSPPQGRVGYTF. CDR3 DNA sequence: TGTGCCAGCAGCCCCCCCCAGGGGCGGGTTGGCTACACCTTC.

J is TRBJ1-2 and V is TRBV5-6; no clear D gene. The germline V gene encodes CDR1 SGHDT and CDR2 YYEEEE. Trimming cost V 5 bases and J 4 bases, with 15 bases left between them. This CDR3 is built from 14 residues. The CDR3 region has the DNA TGTGCCAGCAGGACGGGAAGGGAGGGCTATGGCTACACCTTC. This gives the protein CASRTGREGYGYTF.

The chain uses TRBV3-1 (or the pseudogene TRBV3-2) and TRBJ1-6, with 7 bases that match TRBD1. Trimming took 1 base from V and 3 from J; bases not matched to a gene: 9. Germline lookup yields CDR1 LGHDT and CDR2 YNNKEL (reference sequence). This CDR3 contains 18 residues. CDR3 nucleotides: TGTGCCAGCAGCCAAGGACAGGGTTCGGGTTTCTATAATTCACCCCTCCACTTT. Translation gives CASSQGQGSGFYNSPLHF.

The CDR3 coding sequence is TGCGCCAGCAGCCAAGATCGAGGGAGCGATGAGCAGTTCTTC. Amino acid sequence: CASSQDRGSDEQFF. This chain connects TRBV4-1 to TRBJ2-1; possible D gene TRBD2, 5 bases. Germline-derived CDR1 and CDR2 are MGHRA and YSYEKL. V was cut by 0 bases and J by 8 bases, with 11 bases left in between. The CDR3 has 14 residues.

This clone was counted a few times. The chain joins TRBV19 to TRBJ1-5; D is unresolved. Between the trimmed V and J ends, which lost 1 base and 6 bases, there was a span of 10 bases. The CDR3 covers 14 residues. Germline V gene sequence: CDR1 LNHDA, CDR2 SQIVND (reference sequence). CDR3 loop: CASSIVAAAQPQHF. CDR3 sequence (DNA): TGTGCCAGTAGTATAGTAGCGGCAGCTCAGCCCCAGCATTTT.

The CDR3 loop is CASRDFGGSPLHF. For the CDR3, the DNA is TGTGCCAGCCGGGACTTCGGTGGTTCACCCCTCCACTTT. This rearrangement joins TRBV27 to TRBJ1-6; a possible D gene is TRBD1 (5 bases). This CDR3 spans 13 amino acids. The V end lost 8 bases, the J end lost 9 bases, and 14 bases lay between the germline ends. Germline CDR1 and CDR2: MNHEY and SMNVEV (reference sequence).

This clone was recorded once. The V and J genes are TRBV9 and TRBJ1-2, with TRBD1 matching 11 bases. The V and J ends lost 3 bases and 3 bases, in that order; junction bases with no gene match: 7. This CDR3 has 16 amino acids. Germline V CDR1 and CDR2: SGDLS, YYNGEE. CDR3 loop: CASSAGQGAGDYGYTF. CDR3 DNA: TGTGCCAGCAGCGCAGGACAGGGGGCAGGGGACTATGGCTACACCTTC.

The V call is TRBV9, the J call TRBJ1-1, with TRBD1 matching 7 bases. The CDR3 has 15 residues. Germline trimming cut 4 bases from V and 3 bases from J; bases unmatched to any gene: 9. Germline assignment: CDR1 SGDLS and CDR2 YYNGEE. CDR3 sequence: CASSPRQGSDTEAFF. The CDR3 DNA reads TGTGCCAGCAGCCCGAGACAGGGTTCGGACACTGAAGCTTTCTTT.

V and J are TRBV6-1 and TRBJ2-7; unclear D gene. V gave up 1 base and J gave up 6 bases, with 13 bases separating them. This CDR3 has 14 residues. The germline V gene encodes CDR1 MNHNS and CDR2 SASEGT. CDR3 region: CASSEGVTPGEQYF. CDR3 nucleotides: TGTGCCAGCAGTGAAGGAGTCACCCCTGGCGAGCAGTACTTC.

The rearrangement links TRBV27 to TRBJ2-1; D is possibly TRBD2 (7 bases). Germline CDR1 reads MNHEY; CDR2 reads SMNVEV (reference sequence). CDR3 length equals 16 residues. V gave up 1 base and J gave up 7 bases, with 17 bases separating them. The CDR3 loop is CASSLYSGGRRNEQFF. The CDR3 DNA follows: TGTGCCAGCAGTTTATATTCGGGGGGCCGTAGGAATGAGCAGTTCTTC.

The gene calls are TRBV4-1 and TRBJ2-7; 8 bases agree with TRBD1. The CDR3 has 14 amino acids. The V segment lost 1 base and the J segment 3 bases; nucleotides outside the gene matches: 2. Germline lookup yields CDR1 MGHRA and CDR2 YSYEKL. DNA of the CDR3: TGCGCCAGCAGCCAAGGGGACAGGAGCTACGAGCAGTACTTC. Translation gives CASSQGDRSYEQYF.

Worth noting for this clone: The germline gene is not matched at one end of the junction; a read error may be the cause. The chain carries TRBV13 and TRBJ2-3; the match to TRBD2 covers 9 bases. This CDR3 comprises 17 residues. Germline-derived CDR1 and CDR2 are PRHDT and FYEKMQ (reference sequence). The CDR3 nucleotides are TGTACCAGCAGCTTAGAAGCGGGGGGAACTAGCACAGATACGCAGTATTTT. Residues: CTSSLEAGGTSTDTQYF.

V gene TRBV6-5 combines with J gene TRBJ2-1, with D tentatively TRBD2 (6 bases). Per the germline V gene, CDR1 is MNHEY and CDR2 is SVGAGI. The CDR3 has 12 amino acids. V was shortened by 6 bases and J by 8 bases, with 11 bases between the two germline ends. The chain's CDR3 is CASRTGGYEQFF. CDR3 coding DNA: TGTGCCAGCAGAACTGGGGGGTATGAGCAGTTCTTC.

This chain connects TRBV19 to TRBJ1-1, with 7 bases lining up with TRBD1. Germline-derived CDR1 and CDR2 are LNHDA and SQIVND (reference sequence). CDR3 length: 18 amino acids. The ends lost 3 bases at V and 7 bases at J; junction bases unmatched: 20. CDR3 residues: CASSISLGVRGQENEAFF. The DNA of the CDR3 is TGTGCCAGTAGTATCTCGCTTGGGGTAAGGGGGCAAGAAAATGAAGCTTTCTTT. The entire variable domain, with the rest obtained from reference TRBV19 and TRBJ1-1, is as follows: DGGITQSPKYLFRKEGQNVTLSCEQNLNHDAMYWYRQDPGQGLRLIYYSQIVNDFQKGDIAEGYSVSREKKESFPLTVTSAQKNPTAFYLCASSISLGVRGQENEAFFGQGTRLTVV.

This sequence joins TRBV2 and TRBJ1-1, with 12 bases lining up with TRBD1. This CDR3 comprises 15 residues. With V trimmed by 6 bases and J by 6 bases, 8 bases remained unmatched. Germline V gives CDR1 SNHLY, CDR2 FYNNEI. The CDR3 here is CASSGGQGARSEAFF. In DNA form, the CDR3 reads TGTGCCAGCAGCGGGGGACAGGGGGCGCGCTCTGAAGCTTTCTTT.